The source of this T cell receptor beta chain is a study of cytomegalovirus exposure and HLA in healthy donors. Study outcomes and limitations: The CMV antigen specificity of a few CMV-associated chains was confirmed through in vitro analysis.

This clone showed up just a few times. Its antigen is unknown. The CDR3 has 14 amino acids. V was pared by 1 base and J by 3 bases, with 9 bases between. Germline V gene data show CDR1 as SEHNR and CDR2 as FQNEAQ (reference sequence). PCR primers comprised 60 Vbeta and 13 Jbeta primers. Method: immunoSEQ multiplex PCR; TCRdb's copy keeps in-frame clones and lacks some. Of 150,000 to 200,000 clones in the sample, 75% to 90% were seen once. While unrecorded immune exposures were likely, the donors were nominally healthy when sampled. This rearrangement joins TRBV7-9 to TRBJ2-5; D might be TRBD2 (5 bases). Sample: PBMCs. The TCR was taken from a boy aged 10-17 years in good health and CMV-seronegative. CDR3 bases: TGTGCCAGCAGCTTAGGGTCGGGAAAAGAGACCCAGTACTTC. Its protein product is CASSLGSGKETQYF.